This TCR beta chain is drawn from a study of naive and memory T cell subsets. CDR3 size: 15 residues. With 3 bases removed from V and 3 bases from J, the gap between germline ends came to 14 bases. The germline gives CDR1 KGHSH, CDR2 LQKENI. Both TRBC1 and TRBC2 were covered by a beta constant-region primer of two equimolar oligonucleotides. An oligonucleotide with the SP2 primer and a 12-nucleotide UMI was ligated to the cDNA 3' end. Each CDR3 protein gets one entry after TCRdb re-called the UMI-ligation and nested PCR reads with MiXCR. Found here are 70,000 to 95,000 distinct CDR3 sequences, 6% to 7.5% of them singletons; the top ten hold 1.5% to 2%. In its sample, this clonotype was seen many times. Its antigen remains unidentified. Study findings and constraints: Gini index rose across naive, CM, EM and EMRA in CD4 and CD8.

Sequencing was carried out using central memory CD4+ T cells from blood. The J gene is TRBJ1-1, the V gene TRBV18, with D perhaps TRBD1 (5 bases). The sequence was obtained from a human donor in good health. Here the CDR3 DNA reads TGTGCCAGCTCACCGCAAAGTGCCAGGGACACTGAAGCTTTCTTT. This encodes CASSPQSARDTEAFF.